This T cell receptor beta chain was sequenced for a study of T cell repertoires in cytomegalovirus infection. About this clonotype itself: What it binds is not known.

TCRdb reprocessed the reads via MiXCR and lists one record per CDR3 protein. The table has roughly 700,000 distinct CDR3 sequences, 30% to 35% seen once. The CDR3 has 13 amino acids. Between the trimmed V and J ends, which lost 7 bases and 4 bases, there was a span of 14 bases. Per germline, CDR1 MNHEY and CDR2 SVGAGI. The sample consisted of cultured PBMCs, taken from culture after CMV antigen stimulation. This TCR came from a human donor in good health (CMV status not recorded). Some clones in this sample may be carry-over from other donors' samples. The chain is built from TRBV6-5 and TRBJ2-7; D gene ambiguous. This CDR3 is CASTGVVPYEQYF. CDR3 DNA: TGTGCCAGCACAGGTGTGGTGCCGTACGAGCAGTACTTC.